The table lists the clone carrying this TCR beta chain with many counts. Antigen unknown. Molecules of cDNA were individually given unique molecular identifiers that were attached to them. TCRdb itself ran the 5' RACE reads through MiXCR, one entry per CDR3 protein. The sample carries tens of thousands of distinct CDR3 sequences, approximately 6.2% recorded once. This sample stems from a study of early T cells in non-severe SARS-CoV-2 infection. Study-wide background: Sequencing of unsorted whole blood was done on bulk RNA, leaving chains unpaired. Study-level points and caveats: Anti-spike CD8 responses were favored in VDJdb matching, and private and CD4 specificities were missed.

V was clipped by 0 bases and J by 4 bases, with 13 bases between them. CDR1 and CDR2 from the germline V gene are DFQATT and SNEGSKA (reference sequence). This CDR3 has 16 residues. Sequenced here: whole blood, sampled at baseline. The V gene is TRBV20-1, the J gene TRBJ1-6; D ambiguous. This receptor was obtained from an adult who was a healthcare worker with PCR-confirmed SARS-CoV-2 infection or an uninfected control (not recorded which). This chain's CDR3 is CSARDLRVLYNSPLHF. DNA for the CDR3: TGCAGTGCTAGAGATCTGAGAGTCCTATATAATTCACCCCTCCACTTT.